These T cell receptor beta chains were read from a single sample in a study of early T cells in non-severe SARS-CoV-2 infection. TCRdb analysed the 5' RACE reads with MiXCR anew, one entry per CDR3 protein. Of 80,000 or so distinct CDR3 sequences listed, less than 20% are singletons. Sequenced sample: whole blood. These receptors all stem from an adult who was a healthcare worker with PCR-confirmed SARS-CoV-2 infection or an uninfected control (not recorded which). Each CDR3 is given with its conserved first and last residue. The D gene is left open where the match is weak. Part of the rows lack a size; the others show once, few, many or a class for expanded clones.

v_call	j_call	clone_size	d_call	cdr3_nt	cdr3_aa
TRBV20-1	TRBJ2-2	few	TRBD2	TGCAGTCTGACCAGACTAGCGGGGGGGCATAGCGGGGAGCTGTTTTTT	CSLTRLAGGHSGELFF
TRBV5-1	TRBJ2-5	once	TRBD2	TGCGCCAGCAGCTTTACTAGCGGGGGGGCCTTTGAGACCCAGTACTTC	CASSFTSGGAFETQYF
TRBV5-6	TRBJ1-1	.	.	TGTGCCAGCAGATCGGGACCGCTGGGCACTGAAGCTTTCTTT	CASRSGPLGTEAFF
TRBV5-4	TRBJ2-1	once	.	TGTGCCAGCAGCTTGGACGGCTATGAGCAGTTCTTC	CASSLDGYEQFF
TRBV7-6	TRBJ1-2	few	.	TGTGCCAGCAGCCCTAATTCAGGGAGGCATGGCTACACCTTC	CASSPNSGRHGYTF
TRBV11-2	TRBJ2-6	few	.	TGTGCCAGCAGAATGTGGGGCCTGGGGGCCAACGTCCTGACTTTC	CASRMWGLGANVLTF
TRBV12-5	TRBJ2-5	.	TRBD2	TGTGCTAGTGGTTCCTCACAACTAGCGCCCCGAGGGATTAGGAACGAGACCCAGTACTTC	CASGSSQLAPRGIRNETQYF
TRBV2	TRBJ1-2	.	.	TGTGCCACCCGAGGGGGATGGGCAGGGACCTATGGCTACACCTTC	CATRGGWAGTYGYTF
TRBV28	TRBJ1-1	many	.	TGTGCCAGCAGTTTTTCAAGGGGGTCTGAAGCTTTCTTT	CASSFSRGSEAFF
TRBV5-1	TRBJ1-6	few	TRBD1	TGCGCCAGCAGCTTGGAATTGGGACAGGTTAATTCACCCCTCCACTTT	CASSLELGQVNSPLHF
TRBV18	TRBJ2-2	few	.	TGTGCCAGCTCACCCTGGACGAACACCGGGGAGCTGTTTTTT	CASSPWTNTGELFF
TRBV7-2	TRBJ2-3	few	TRBD2	TGTGCCAGCAGCTTAGGAATGCTAGCGGGACGAAGTACGCAGTATTTT	CASSLGMLAGRSTQYF
TRBV7-8	TRBJ2-5	.	TRBD1	TGTGCCAGCAGCGCCGGGACAGGGGTAGAGACCCAGTACTTC	CASSAGTGVETQYF
TRBV19	TRBJ1-5	few	TRBD1	TGTGCCAGTAGTATTTTAACAGGGGGGAATCAGCCCCAGCATTTT	CASSILTGGNQPQHF
TRBV5-1	TRBJ2-1	many	.	TGCGCCAGCAGTTACAGTACACCCCCAGGCAATGAGCAGTTCTTC	CASSYSTPPGNEQFF
TRBV12-3/TRBV12-4	TRBJ2-7	.	TRBD2	TGTGCCAGCAGTTTATCGGGCGGGAGATACGAGCAGTACTTC	CASSLSGGRYEQYF
TRBV7-9	TRBJ1-5	.	TRBD1	TGTGCCAGCAGCTTAATTGGGACAGCTAGCAATCAGCCCCAGCATTTT	CASSLIGTASNQPQHF
TRBV7-8	TRBJ2-7	.	.	TGTGCCAGCAGCCCCACTCAGGGAAGGTACGAGCAGTACTTC	CASSPTQGRYEQYF
TRBV7-9	TRBJ1-5	.	TRBD1	TGTGCCAGCAGCCCGGGACAGGGGGCTGAACAGCCCCAGCATTTT	CASSPGQGAEQPQHF
TRBV29-1	TRBJ1-2	.	TRBD1	TGCAGCGTTGGGACAGGTTTAAACTATGGCTACACCTTC	CSVGTGLNYGYTF
TRBV7-2	TRBJ1-4	.	.	TGTGCCAGCAACTCCATGGACGGTAATGAAAAACTGTTTTTT	CASNSMDGNEKLFF
TRBV4-2	TRBJ2-5	.	TRBD2	TGTGCCAGCAGCCAAGCCCCTAGCGGGACTCAAGAGACCCAGTACTTC	CASSQAPSGTQETQYF
TRBV7-8	TRBJ1-6	.	.	TGTGCCAGCACCCCAAGACCCGGAACATATAATTCACCCCTCCACTTT	CASTPRPGTYNSPLHF
TRBV4-1	TRBJ1-1	.	.	TGCGCCAGCAGCCAAGAAGGATCTGAAGCTTTCTTT	CASSQEGSEAFF
TRBV11-1	TRBJ2-7	few	TRBD1	TGTGCCAGCAGCTCCGGGCAGGGGGCGAATCGGCAGTACTTC	CASSSGQGANRQYF
TRBV4-3	TRBJ2-2	.	.	TGCGCCAGCAGCCAAGATCGGGGGTTGAACACCGGGGAGCTGTTTTTT	CASSQDRGLNTGELFF
TRBV10-3	TRBJ2-3	.	.	TGTGCCATCAGTGAGGACAGCAACACAGATACGCAGTATTTT	CAISEDSNTDTQYF
TRBV28	TRBJ1-5	.	.	TGTGCCAGCAGTTTATCAGCTGACTGGGGCAATCAGCCCCAGCATTTT	CASSLSADWGNQPQHF
TRBV7-6	TRBJ2-1	.	TRBD2	TGTGCCAGCAGCCGGGCCGGGACTAGTGGGCTTAGTGAGCAGTTCTTC	CASSRAGTSGLSEQFF